These 14 T cell receptor beta chains were sequenced from one sample in a study of cytomegalovirus exposure and HLA in healthy donors. PCR primers comprised 60 Vbeta and 13 Jbeta primers. Measured with immunoSEQ multiplex PCR; TCRdb has only the in-frame clones, and not every one. The table includes some 180,000 clones, less than 90% detected once. The sample comprised PBMCs. The receptors were gathered from a girl under two years old in good health and CMV-seronegative.

The gene calls are TRBV7-9 and TRBJ2-7; TRBD2 aligns across 8 bases. The CDR3 contains 15 residues. V lost 5 bases and J lost 7; bases outside the gene matches: 13. In germline, CDR1 is SEHNR, CDR2 FQNEAQ (reference sequence). Written as DNA, the CDR3 is TGTGCCAGCAGCCTTCGGGAGGGATACTCGGGGGAGCAGTACTTC. Its translation is CASSLREGYSGEQYF.

This chain connects TRBV10-3 to TRBJ2-7; 7 bases match TRBD2. Losses at the gene ends were 4 bases for V and 7 bases for J; bases not matched to a gene: 10. In germline, CDR1 is ENHRY, CDR2 SYGVKD. There are 14 residues in the CDR3. The CDR3 DNA sequence: TGTGCCATCAGTGTCGGCTCGGGAGCGGGGGAGCAGTACTTC. Protein: CAISVGSGAGEQYF.

V gene TRBV27 combines with J gene TRBJ2-7; perhaps TRBD1 as D (6 bases). The CDR3 is 14 residues long. Trimming removed 3 bases at V and 7 bases at J, with 16 bases between. The germline V gene encodes CDR1 MNHEY and CDR2 SMNVEV (reference sequence). CDR3 sequence: CASSFGRGRGEQYF. CDR3 sequence (DNA): TGTGCCAGCAGTTTTGGCAGGGGACGTGGGGAGCAGTACTTC.

This chain connects TRBV7-2 to TRBJ2-5, with a weak D call TRBD2 (6 bases). Germline loops: CDR1 SGHTA, CDR2 FQGNSA. Trimming removed 1 base from V and 5 bases from J, with 8 bases in between. This CDR3 contains 13 residues. This chain's CDR3 is CASSLVGTETQYF. The DNA of the CDR3 is TGTGCCAGCAGCTTAGTTGGGACTGAGACCCAGTACTTC. Variable domain in full (rest from reference TRBV7-2 and TRBJ2-5): GAGVSQSPSNKVTEKGKDVELRCDPISGHTALYWYRQSLGQGLEFLIYFQGNSAPDKSGLPSDRFSAERTGGSVSTLTIQRTQQEDSAVYLCASSLVGTETQYFGPGTRLLVL.

The chain carries TRBV11-1 and TRBJ2-5; unclear D gene. Trimming removed 5 bases at V and 0 bases at J, with 10 bases between. Germline lookup yields CDR1 SGHAT and CDR2 FQDESV (reference sequence). This CDR3 comprises 14 residues. CDR3 amino acids: CASSEVEYQETQYF. The CDR3 nucleotides read TGTGCCAGCAGCGAGGTAGAGTACCAAGAGACCCAGTACTTC.

The chain's CDR3 is CASSESRGGILQETQYF. The CDR3 bases are TGTGCCAGCAGTGAAAGTCGCGGGGGGATACTCCAAGAGACCCAGTACTTC. The chain has TRBV2 and TRBJ2-5, with TRBD2 matching over 8 bases. This CDR3 has 17 amino acids. Trimming cost V 2 bases and J 1 base; bases outside gene matches: 9. CDR1 and CDR2 (germline): SNHLY, FYNNEI.

Turning to this clone: At one end the junction does not follow the germline gene, possibly because of a read error. V gene TRBV6-5 combines with J gene TRBJ2-7, with 9 nucleotides matching TRBD1. Looked up from germline, CDR1 is MNHEY and CDR2 is SVGAGI. The CDR3 is made up of 15 amino acids. The DNA of the CDR3 is TGTGCCAGCAGTCCCTCCTCTTCCGGGACAGGGCGGGTTCGGTTC. Amino acid sequence: CASSPSSSGTGRVRF.

As for this clone: An end of the junction differs from the germline gene, which may be a read error. The chain carries TRBV7-7 and TRBJ2-5; 7 bases match TRBD1. Germline-derived CDR1 and CDR2 are SSHAT and FNYEAQ (reference sequence). This CDR3 contains 14 residues. This CDR3 is CASSLGDSQETQYF. DNA of the CDR3: TGTGCTAGCAGCTTGGGGGACAGCCAAGAGACCCAGTACTTC.

This chain joins TRBV7-8 and TRBJ1-3, with D maybe TRBD1 (5 bases). V shed 2 bases and J shed 0 bases, with 17 bases lying between them. Germline V gene sequence: CDR1 SGHVS, CDR2 FQNEAQ. This CDR3 is built from 18 residues. This CDR3 reads CASSLKGGTPSSGNTIYF. The CDR3 region has the DNA TGTGCCAGCAGCTTAAAAGGAGGGACGCCGAGCTCTGGAAACACCATATATTTT.

This chain connects TRBV5-6 to TRBJ1-2, with 9 bases matching TRBD1. Germline CDR1 is SGHDT and CDR2 is YYEEEE. The CDR3 consists of 16 residues. The junction had 8 bases not matched to a gene; V was cut back by 1 base and J by 4 bases. The DNA of the CDR3 is TGTGCCAGCAGCTTGCATGGGGGACAGGGTTTCTATGGCTACACCTTC. Translated: CASSLHGGQGFYGYTF.

V gene TRBV5-1 combines with J gene TRBJ2-7; 7 bases map to TRBD2. Unmatched junction bases numbered 4, after V lost 4 bases and J lost 0 bases. From germline, CDR1 is SGHRS and CDR2 YFSETQ. CDR3 length equals 14 residues. CDR3 residues: CASSNSGLSYEQYF. DNA of the CDR3: TGCGCCAGCAGCAATAGCGGGCTCTCCTACGAGCAGTACTTC.

The chain uses TRBV9 and TRBJ2-7; tentative D call: TRBD1 (7 bases). The CDR3 consists of 15 residues. Germline V gene lookup returns CDR1 SGDLS and CDR2 YYNGEE. With 5 bases removed from V and 7 bases from J, the gap between germline ends came to 22 bases. For the CDR3, the DNA is TGTGCCAGCAGTTGGAGGGGGACAGCTTTCACGGAGCAGTACTTC. Translation gives CASSWRGTAFTEQYF. Supplemented by reference TRBV9 and TRBJ2-7, the full variable domain reads DSGVTQTPKHLITATGQRVTLRCSPRSGDLSVYWYQQSLDQGLQFLIQYYNGEERAKGNILERFSAQQFPDLHSELNLSSLELGDSALYFCASSWRGTAFTEQYFGPGTRLTVT.

This clone was counted a few times. The chain couples TRBV5-1 to TRBJ1-2, with 7 positions matching TRBD1. The length of the CDR3 is 14 residues. Germline V CDR1 and CDR2: SGHRS, YFSETQ. Trimming cost V 4 bases and J 3 bases; bases outside gene matches: 6. CDR3 in amino acids: CASSPGQEHYGYTF. Here the CDR3 DNA reads TGCGCCAGCAGCCCCGGACAGGAGCACTATGGCTACACCTTC.

This chain connects TRBV5-1 to TRBJ2-7; D ambiguous. The DNA end favors TRBJ2-1, so the J call may be wrong. The germline V gene has CDR1 SGHRS and CDR2 YFSETQ. CDR3 length: 12 residues. CDR3 amino acids: CASSRPDLGQFF. The DNA for the CDR3 is TGCGCCAGCAGCCGACCTGACTTGGGGCAGTTCTTC.